The entry below describes one TCR beta chain. This clonotype was detected ten times or more. Its target antigen remains unknown. Per-base qualities were not stored, and no clone one base away is much larger. This record comes from a study of T cells in Graves' hyperthyroidism and ophthalmopathy (dated by TCRdb to 2018 to 2020). Regarding the research as a whole: Peripheral blood samples were taken at the time of initial diagnosis, prior to any treatment. To identify distinguishing TCR V-J signatures, a discovery cohort of 95 to 100 patients was used, comprising 40 to 45 with Graves' ophthalmopathy and 57 with stable Graves' hyperthyroidism. Whether ophthalmopathy could be predicted prospectively was tested in an independent validation cohort made up of approximately 19 hyperthyroidism patients plus 17 patients who later progressed to ophthalmopathy. The 100 or so discovery patients were divided at random into training and test sets in a 7:3 ratio. Thyroid tissue and blood T-cell repertoires from several Graves' hyperthyroidism patients were also compared in the study. After sampling, hyperthyroidism patients received methimazole starting at 30 mg daily, and ophthalmopathy patients received high-dose intravenous methylprednisolone. The paper describes TCR Vbeta CDR3 sequencing of about 140 peripheral blood samples, made up of 43 ophthalmopathy patients, some 80 hyperthyroidism patients and some 17 progressor patients. General conclusions and limits of the study: Sample size was not statistically predetermined, and investigators were not blinded to group allocation. In validation, the model predicted progression to ophthalmopathy with about 71% sensitivity and 72% to 75% specificity, a median of 6.5 months before onset. Blood samples also contained most of the expanded thyroid clonotypes (frequency above 0.001), which suggests that blood repertoires may reflect thyroid immune responses. In cross-validation, a model built on a 13 V-J signature told ophthalmopathy apart from stable hyperthyroidism with 87.88% sensitivity and approximately 84% specificity, and in testing the same model reached 80%/75%.

V lost 6 bases and J lost 7 bases; the stretch between them is 10 bases long. The CDR3 runs 12 residues from the cysteine to the phenylalanine. The read is trimmed to its CDR3 DNA, 36 bases read in frame from base 1. Hyperthyroidism patients were newly diagnosed, with disease duration under 2 months, and aged 18 to 65 years. Patients with uncontrolled infections, other autoimmune diseases, pregnancy or lactation were excluded. Diagnoses relied on clinical symptoms, serum thyroxine and TRAb, thyroid ultrasound and orbital computed tomography. Blood from progressor patients was collected at the time of first diagnosis with hyperthyroidism, before any ophthalmopathy symptoms had appeared. PBMCs were separated from 8 to 10 ml of fresh peripheral blood using Ficoll-Paque density gradient centrifugation. Progressor patients were initially diagnosed with Graves' hyperthyroidism and developed ophthalmopathy during follow-up. Total RNA was extracted with Trizol reagent, and quality was checked on an Agilent 2100 Bioanalyzer.

Amplification of TCR beta CDR3 regions was carried out from RNA transcripts. The TCR CDR3 was subjected to a first round of RT-PCR using the HTBI primer set and the Qiagen OneStep RT-PCR kit. Libraries were constructed in a second round of multiplex PCR, after which size selection and purification were carried out. Libraries were sequenced paired-end with 100 bp reads on an Illumina HiSeq2000. For the original study's pipeline: Raw data were processed with SOAPnuke, discarding reads with adapters, uncalled bases, mean Phred below 15, or no exact constant-primer or identifier match. COPE v1.2.5 was used to merge the high-quality paired reads, and each unique nucleotide sequence was defined as a clonotype. Clonotypes were aligned to IMGT TRBV, TRBD and TRBJ reference segments using MiTCR v1.1. The analysis was restricted to V-J combinations with a frequency above 0.0001, which together covered roughly 99% of the repertoires. The TCS score was defined as F50 (clonal expansion) divided by E x V (chaos), with BLOSUM62-based TCRdist calculated between CDR3 peptides within each V-J. Welch's t-statistics and random forest reduced fewer than 600 V-J features to 13, which were used in a naive Bayes classifier (R e1071). The raw public data were reprocessed by TCRdb itself: fastp quality trimming at Q25, MiXCR clonotype calling, in-frame beta chains only. Under each unique CDR3 protein, matching rows form one entry showing the most common genes and DNA. It is TCRdb's table, rather than the study itself, that gives the V and J calls and clone size. A total of around 380,000 distinct CDR3 sequences appear in this sample, approximately 13% of them only once. The ten largest clones capture roughly 20% of the sample.

This chain is built from TRBV12-3 or TRBV12-4 and TRBJ2-1; no confident D gene assignment can be made. Input material: blood. The receptor comes from a man under 40 with Graves' hyperthyroidism that later progressed to Graves' ophthalmopathy. The nucleotide sequence reads as follows: TGTGCCAGCAGGGGTGTCCGAAATGAGCAGTTCTTC. It translates as CASRGVRNEQFF.